A single sample is the source of the 13 T cell receptor beta chains below, sequenced in a study of response to subunit inactivated influenza vaccine. TCRdb re-analysed the RT-PCR reads in MiXCR, keeping a single row per CDR3 protein. The sample has hundreds of thousands of distinct CDR3 sequences, more than 15% seen once. Sequencing was performed on PBMCs from blood, taken approximately 12 days after vaccination. The receptor set was obtained from a man aged 45-65 years who received an inactivated influenza vaccine.

This clonotype counts as medium-sized. The chain uses TRBV29-1 and TRBJ2-3; D gene uncertain. V lost 3 bases, J lost 1 base, and 11 bases lay in between. The CDR3 loop spans 14 amino acids. Germline V gives CDR1 SQVTM, CDR2 ANQGSEA. This CDR3 reads CSVDRPQGTDTQYF. The DNA for the CDR3 is TGCAGCGTTGATAGGCCCCAGGGCACAGATACGCAGTATTTT.

This clonotype was observed once. This sequence joins TRBV15 and TRBJ1-1; D is perhaps TRBD1 (5 bases). With 8 bases removed from V and 1 base from J, the gap between germline ends came to 11 bases. CDR1 and CDR2 from the germline V gene are LNHNV and YYDKDF (reference sequence). This CDR3 has 13 residues. The DNA of the CDR3 is TGTGCCACCGGGGCTCTCAGGAACACTGAAGCTTTCTTT. Translating it yields CATGALRNTEAFF. The full variable domain, with the rest looked up from reference TRBV15 and TRBJ1-1, is DAMVIQNPRYQVTQFGKPVTLSCSQTLNHNVMYWYQQKSSQAPKLLFHYYDKDFNNEADTPDNFQSRRPNTSFCFLDIRSPGLGDTAMYLCATGALRNTEAFFGQGTRLTVV.

This clonotype was seen many times. CDR3 amino acids: CSVEGQGDEQYF. CDR3 in DNA: TGCAGCGTTGAAGGGCAGGGTGACGAGCAGTACTTC. The chain employs TRBV29-1 and TRBJ2-7; the D gene is possibly TRBD1 (5 bases). Trimming took 1 base from V and 5 from J, leaving 9 bases between them. The CDR3 is 12 amino acids. Germline-derived CDR1 and CDR2 are SQVTM and ANQGSEA.

In this sample, this clonotype turned up a few times. The CDR3 region is CASSPLYRMDFGGTQYF. The CDR3 region has the DNA TGTGCCAGCAGCCCATTATACAGAATGGACTTCGGAGGGACCCAGTACTTC. The rearrangement joins TRBV3-1 to TRBJ2-5; D perhaps matches TRBD2 (5 bases). Germline V gene data show CDR1 as LGHDT and CDR2 as YNNKEL (reference sequence). This CDR3 is 17 amino acids long. The V end lost 4 bases, the J end lost 7 bases, and 25 bases lay between the germline ends.

This clonotype appeared many times. V usage is TRBV28 and J usage is TRBJ2-3, with 14 nucleotides matching TRBD2. The trim removed 6 bases at V and 5 bases at J, leaving 13 bases unmatched. The CDR3 loop spans 18 amino acids. Looked up from germline, CDR1 is MDHEN and CDR2 is SYDVKM. The CDR3 nucleotides read TGTGCCAGCAGGAACTCGGGACTAGCGGGAGTAGGAGGAGATACGCAGTATTTT. It translates to CASRNSGLAGVGGDTQYF.

The table lists this clonotype with a few counts. The V and J genes are TRBV25-1 and TRBJ2-5; 7 nucleotides line up with TRBD2. V shed 3 bases and J 5 bases; nucleotides not matched to a gene: 9. Looked up from germline, CDR1 is MGHDK and CDR2 is SYGVNS. The CDR3 is 15 amino acids. CDR3 nucleotides: TGTGCCAGCAGTGATGGGCGGGAGATGGATGAGACCCAGTACTTC. It is translated as CASSDGREMDETQYF.

This clonotype showed up just a few times. The rearrangement joins TRBV6-2 or TRBV6-3 to TRBJ1-6; D is possibly TRBD1 (5 bases). Between the trimmed V and J ends, which lost 6 bases and 7 bases, there was a span of 10 bases. The CDR3 sequence is 13 residues long. From germline, CDR1 is MNHEY and CDR2 SVGEGT. The CDR3 here is CASRDRSNSPLHF. The CDR3 nucleotides are TGTGCCAGCAGAGACAGAAGCAATTCACCCCTCCACTTT.

The chain uses TRBV4-1 and TRBJ2-2, with D unclear. V was cut by 4 bases and J by 6 bases, with 6 bases left in between. Germline V lookup: CDR1 MGHRA, CDR2 YSYEKL. CDR3 size: 12 residues. CDR3 protein: CASSRQAGELFF. The CDR3 DNA reads as TGCGCCAGCAGCCGACAAGCCGGGGAGCTGTTTTTT.

This sequence joins TRBV5-1 and TRBJ2-6; D remains ambiguous. Germline values: CDR1 SGHRS, CDR2 YFSETQ. V was shortened by 4 bases and J by 1 base, with 24 bases between the two germline ends. The length of the CDR3 is 20 residues. The CDR3 loop is CASSPIGSGRTSSGANVLTF. The CDR3 region has the DNA TGCGCCAGCAGCCCGATAGGCTCAGGACGGACCTCATCTGGGGCCAACGTCCTGACTTTC.

The chain combines TRBV14 with TRBJ1-1; D is unclear. V was shortened by 2 bases and J by 1 base, with 14 bases between the two germline ends. CDR1 SGHDN and CDR2 FVKESK come from the germline V gene. The CDR3 has 16 residues. The DNA for the CDR3 is TGTGCCAGCAGCCAAACGGGCGAACATCAGAACACTGAAGCTTTCTTT. Its protein is CASSQTGEHQNTEAFF.

This clonotype was seen only a few times. J is TRBJ2-5 and V is TRBV29-1; a weak D match, TRBD2 (7 bases). The CDR3 runs 17 residues. Deletions cut 7 bases from V and 3 bases from J, with 27 bases between. Per the germline V gene, CDR1 is SQVTM and CDR2 is ANQGSEA. In DNA form, the CDR3 reads TGCAGCGGCCTATTCGGGGGGCGCAATTCAATCGAAGAGACCCAGTACTTC. The encoded protein is CSGLFGGRNSIEETQYF.

This chain uses TRBV3-1 with TRBJ2-5; D is perhaps TRBD2 (5 bases). Between the trimmed V and J ends, which lost 2 bases and 2 bases, there was a span of 15 bases. The CDR3 covers 16 residues. The V gene's germline CDR1 is LGHDT and CDR2 YNNKEL (reference sequence). In DNA form, the CDR3 reads TGTGCCAGCAGCCAAAACGGCATAGGAGGTCAAGAGACCCAGTACTTC. Protein product: CASSQNGIGGQETQYF.

The rearrangement joins TRBV19 to TRBJ2-1; D possibly uses TRBD1 or TRBD2 (5 bases each). The germline V gene encodes CDR1 LNHDA and CDR2 SQIVND (reference sequence). CDR3 length: 12 residues. Trimming took 10 bases from V and 10 from J, leaving 17 bases between them. CDR3 sequence (DNA): TGTGCCACGTCGGGGCTTGCGAGGGAGCAGTTCTTC. It codes for CATSGLAREQFF.